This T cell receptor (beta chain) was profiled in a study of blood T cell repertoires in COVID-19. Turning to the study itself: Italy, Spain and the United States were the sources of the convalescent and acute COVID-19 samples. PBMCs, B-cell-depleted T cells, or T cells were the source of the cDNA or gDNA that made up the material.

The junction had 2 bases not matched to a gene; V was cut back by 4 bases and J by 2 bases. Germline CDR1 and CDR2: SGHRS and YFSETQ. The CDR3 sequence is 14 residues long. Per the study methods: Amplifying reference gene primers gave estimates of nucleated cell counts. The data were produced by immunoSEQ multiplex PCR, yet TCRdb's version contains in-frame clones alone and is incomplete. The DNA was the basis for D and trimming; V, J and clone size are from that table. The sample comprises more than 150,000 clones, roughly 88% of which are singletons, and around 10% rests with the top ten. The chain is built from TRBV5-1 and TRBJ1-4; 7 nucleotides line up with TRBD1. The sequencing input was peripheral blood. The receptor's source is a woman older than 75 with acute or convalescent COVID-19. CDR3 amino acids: CASSEDRTNEKLFF. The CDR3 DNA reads TGCGCCAGCAGCGAGGACAGGACTAATGAAAAACTGTTTTTT.